The clone carrying this T cell receptor beta chain was found many times. No antigen is known for it. The data were taken from a study of T cells after yellow fever vaccination. The study, taken as a whole, reports: It was a weaker secondary response, yet one that peaked faster, at day 5 versus 15. Primary-vaccination clones mostly resurfaced post-booster (96% CD4, approximately 89% CD8).

TCR cDNA was made by 5'RACE template switching, adding a universal primer site and UMIs. Each CDR3 protein gets one entry after TCRdb re-called the 5' RACE reads with MiXCR. The data hold roughly 50,000 distinct CDR3 sequences, with 6% to 8% observed a single time. Germline assignment: CDR1 MGHRA and CDR2 YSYEKL. The CDR3 spans 16 residues. Trimming left V 0 bases short and J 7 bases short, with 16 bases between. This receptor was obtained from a man aged 18-30 years who received the YFV17D yellow fever vaccine. The chain carries TRBV4-1 and TRBJ2-1; D unresolved. The sequences come from CD8+ T cells sorted from PBMCs, collected less than 18 days after the first yellow fever vaccination. CDR3 sequence reads: CASSQELGWIGNEQFF. The CDR3 region has the DNA TGCGCCAGCAGCCAAGAGCTAGGATGGATCGGGAATGAGCAGTTCTTC.